The 4 T cell receptor beta chains given below trace back to one sample, sequenced in a study of CD8 T cells in ankylosing spondylitis. TCRdb redid the calling of the 5' RACE reads with MiXCR, one entry per CDR3 protein. The sample contains some 290,000 distinct CDR3 sequences, over 15% of which appear only once. The sample comprised blood, either unsorted or a sorted T cell fraction (not recorded which). Receptor source: a male donor with ankylosing spondylitis or in good health (not recorded which).

V is TRBV12-3 or TRBV12-4 and J is TRBJ1-5; D may be TRBD1 (6 bases). V gave up 5 bases and J gave up 3 bases, with 17 bases separating them. The CDR3 loop spans 16 amino acids. The CDR3 nucleotides read TGTGCCAGCAGTCGGGGGCAGGTTGGCTCCAATCAGCCCCAGCATTTT. Its translation: CASSRGQVGSNQPQHF.

The sample holds a few counts of this clonotype. The chain joins TRBV28 to TRBJ2-4; D unresolved. Germline lookup yields CDR1 MDHEN and CDR2 SYDVKM. There are 16 residues in the CDR3. Trimming cost V 5 bases and J 1 base, with 15 bases left between them. The chain's CDR3 is CASSPVGRLAKNIQYF. Here the CDR3 DNA reads TGTGCCAGCAGTCCGGTGGGTAGGTTGGCCAAAAACATTCAGTACTTC.

V is TRBV5-1 and J is TRBJ2-3; 7 nucleotides line up with TRBD1. V dropped 4 bases and J dropped 5; count of bases not matched to a gene: 10. The CDR3 has 15 residues. Germline CDR1 is SGHRS and CDR2 is YFSETQ. The CDR3 region has the DNA TGCGCCAGCAGCCAGGACAGGATCAGCCGAGATACGCAGTATTTT. It is translated as CASSQDRISRDTQYF.

This clonotype was counted a few times. The chain is built from TRBV5-1 and TRBJ2-5; D is perhaps TRBD2 (6 bases). The CDR3 extends over 13 amino acids. Germline V lookup: CDR1 SGHRS, CDR2 YFSETQ. The V end lost 2 bases, the J end lost 4 bases, and 9 bases lay between the germline ends. DNA for the CDR3: TGCGCCAGCAGCTTACAGGAGGGAGAGACCCAGTACTTC. Protein: CASSLQEGETQYF.